This TCR beta chain was identified in a study of cytomegalovirus exposure and HLA in healthy donors. Sequencing was performed with immunoSEQ multiplex PCR; in TCRdb, only in-frame clones are kept and a portion is missing. This sample has tens of thousands of clones, with around 96% found just once. Study-level findings and limits: Many donors shared some public TCRs, even though most TCR sequences were rare. The authors confirmed in vitro that a few CMV-associated chains were specific for CMV antigens.

V lost 5 bases and J lost 4; bases outside the gene matches: 6. This CDR3 contains 15 residues. Germline CDR1 reads SGHTA; CDR2 reads FQGNSA. As concerns this clone: No antigen is known for it.

The chain combines TRBV7-2 with TRBJ1-5, with TRBD1 identical over 9 bases. Specimen: PBMCs. The source of this sequence is a man younger than 35 in good health and CMV-seropositive. This CDR3 is CASSRGQGSNQPQHF. CDR3 coding DNA: TGTGCCAGCAGCCGTGGACAGGGGTCTAATCAGCCCCAGCATTTT.